The entry below describes one TCR beta chain. Its antigen remains unknown. These data originate in a study of blood T cells in healthy people across ages. Germline V gene data show CDR1 as KGHDR and CDR2 as SFDVKD. The CDR3 loop spans 13 amino acids. Trimming left V 2 bases short and J 4 bases short, with 6 bases between. Investigators took approximately 9.4 milliliters of peripheral blood from every donor. Isolation recovered at least 6 million PBMCs from every sample. Findings and limits, study-wide: Fewer expanded clones and more diversity marked long-lived versus aged donors.

The second PCR ran about 6 to 11 cycles with a sample-barcoded 5' primer and J-beta primers. One entry per CDR3 protein results from TCRdb running MiXCR on the 5' RACE reads. The sample holds about 1.1 million distinct CDR3 sequences, less than 45% seen once. This TCR was recovered from a man aged 18 to 29 in good health. V usage is TRBV24-1 and J usage is TRBJ2-3; no clear D gene. The specimen sequenced was blood. CDR3 region: CATSDWGADTQYF. The DNA of the CDR3 is TGTGCCACCAGTGATTGGGGTGCAGATACGCAGTATTTT.